Below are 9 T cell receptor beta chains sequenced from a single sample in a study of shared clonotypes between healthy human individuals. Assay used: immunoSEQ multiplex PCR; TCRdb lists only in-frame clones, some missing. The data hold more than 80,000 clones, with about two thirds observed a single time. Sequences were obtained from memory CD8+ T cells sorted from blood. Subset given: CD45RO+ cells pooled with CCR7-negative TemRA cells. All receptors come from a man aged 25-45 years in good health.

The gene calls are TRBV7-9 and TRBJ2-1, with 12 bases matching TRBD2. The germline V gene encodes CDR1 SEHNR and CDR2 FQNEAQ (reference sequence). Trimming took 4 bases from V and 0 from J; bases not matched to a gene: 4. The CDR3 runs to 17 residues. In DNA form, the CDR3 reads TGTGCCAGCAGCTCGGGACTAGCGGGTCCCTCCTACAATGAGCAGTTCTTC. It is translated as CASSSGLAGPSYNEQFF. Complete variable domain (other parts from reference TRBV7-9 and TRBJ2-1): DTGVSQNPRHKITKRGQNVTFRCDPISEHNRLYWYRQTLGQGPEFLTYFQNEAQLEKSRLLSDRFSAERPKGSFSTLEIQRTEQGDSAMYLCASSSGLAGPSYNEQFFGPGTRLTVL.

This clone was seen once. The rearrangement links TRBV25-1 to TRBJ1-4; D unresolved. This CDR3 has 16 amino acids. Trimming cost V 4 bases and J 5 bases, with 17 bases left between them. The germline CDR1 and CDR2 sequences are MGHDK and SYGVNS. The CDR3 DNA follows: TGTGCCAGCAGTGCGCCTACGGGCAGCCGAAATGAAAAACTGTTTTTT. Translating gives CASSAPTGSRNEKLFF.

The chain carries TRBV11-2 and TRBJ1-1; D is possibly TRBD1 (5 bases). The length of the CDR3 is 13 residues. CDR1 is SGHAT, CDR2 FQNNGV, per germline. V was trimmed by 0 bases and J by 3 bases, leaving 5 bases between them. This CDR3 reads CASSLEGDTEAFF. The CDR3, as DNA: TGTGCCAGCAGCTTAGAAGGGGACACTGAAGCTTTCTTT.

In this sample, this clone turned up a few times. The genes are TRBV29-1 and TRBJ2-7; possibly TRBD1 or TRBD2 for D (5 bases each). CDR1 and CDR2 (germline): SQVTM, ANQGSEA. The CDR3 has 12 residues. Trimming left V 5 bases short and J 6 bases short, with 14 bases between. The chain's CDR3 is CSVIMLGVEQYF. CDR3 DNA: TGCAGCGTTATTATGTTGGGGGTCGAGCAGTACTTC.

This clone was observed a few times. V and J are TRBV4-2 and TRBJ2-1, with TRBD2 matching 11 bases. J gave up 4 bases and V 0 bases, and 2 bases lay outside the gene matches. The CDR3 is 16 residues long. CDR1 and CDR2 from the germline V gene are LGHNA and YNFKEQ. The CDR3: CASSQDTSGSYNEQFF. The CDR3 bases are TGTGCCAGCAGCCAAGATACTAGCGGGAGTTACAATGAGCAGTTCTTC.

Concerning this clone: Since a far larger clone is one base different, this is likely a read error. The V and J genes are TRBV7-9 and TRBJ1-2; D gene uncertain. Trimming removed 1 base from V and 3 bases from J, with 0 bases in between. The CDR3 contains 11 residues. Per germline, CDR1 SEHNR and CDR2 FQNEAQ (reference sequence). CDR3 bases: TGTGCCAGCAGCTTAGACTATGGCTACACCTTC. This codes for CASSLDYGYTF.

The CDR3, as DNA: TGCGCCAGCAGCCAAGGGGTTTTGGGACAGCAAGAGACCCAGTACTTC. Encoded protein: CASSQGVLGQQETQYF. The rearrangement uses TRBV4-1 and TRBJ2-5; 7 bases map to TRBD1. With V trimmed by 1 base and J by 2 bases, 7 bases remained unmatched. CDR3 size: 16 residues. Germline CDR1 and CDR2: MGHRA and YSYEKL.

About this clone itself: Additional DNA sequences in this sample encode the identical CDR3. V gene TRBV7-9 combines with J gene TRBJ2-1; D call uncertain. V lost 3 bases to trimming and J lost 4 bases, with 4 bases between them. The germline V gene encodes CDR1 SEHNR and CDR2 FQNEAQ (reference sequence). The CDR3 runs 12 residues. The CDR3 bases are TGTGCCAGCAGCTTGGGATACAATGAGCAGTTCTTC. Translation gives CASSLGYNEQFF.

The J gene is TRBJ2-2, the V gene TRBV15; D is unclear. The V gene's germline CDR1 is LNHNV and CDR2 YYDKDF (reference sequence). The CDR3 has 16 amino acids. Trimming removed 5 bases at V and 1 base at J, with 14 bases between. The CDR3 coding sequence is TGTGCCACCAGCCCGGGCCCTCTGGGGAACACCGGGGAGCTGTTTTTT. The encoded protein is CATSPGPLGNTGELFF.